This T cell receptor beta chain originates from a study of Ad26.COV2.S vaccination and SARS-CoV-2 variants. About the study: Donor participated within the Ad26.COV2.S arm of the COV1001 trial. Findings of the study overall: People who got the vaccine had more spike-specific TCR breadth than people who got placebo. Measurement of non-spike TCR breadth gave similar results in vaccine and placebo recipients. Following vaccination, spike-specific CD8+ and CD4+ T cell responses reportedly exhibited substantial breadth.

As for treatment: approximately 18 received Ad26.COV2.S at low or high dose, single or two shots; 5 received placebo; per-sample allocation not given. Samples were taken on day 63 after the first vaccine or placebo injection. Of note for this clone: The antigen is not known.

Sequenced by immunoSEQ multiplex PCR; TCRdb stores in-frame clones only, minus some. Among roughly 390,000 clones, around 85% were seen once, and the ten largest hold roughly 3%. The V gene lost 0 bases and the J gene lost 2 bases, with 6 bases spanning the gap. Germline CDR1 is ENHRY and CDR2 is SYGVKD. The CDR3 length is 14 residues. Sample: peripheral blood, taken in a trial of Ad26.COV2.S vaccine versus placebo. The receptor was derived from a person aged 18-60 years who received the Ad26.COV2.S COVID-19 vaccine or a placebo. The chain links TRBV10-3 to TRBJ2-3; D possibly corresponds to TRBD1 (5 bases). CDR3 residues: CAISESDNTDTQYF. The CDR3 DNA is TGTGCCATCAGTGAGTCGGACAACACAGATACGCAGTATTTT.